This is a list of T cell receptor beta chains from one sample in a study of T cell responses to AZD1222 COVID-19 vaccine. Assay used: immunoSEQ multiplex PCR; TCRdb lists only in-frame clones, some missing. The sample contains 130,000 to 150,000 clones, 88% of which appear only once. Here the sequenced sample was peripheral blood, taken on day 0 of AZD1222 vaccination. The receptors were gathered from an adult in good health. CDR3s include the opening cysteine and the closing phenylalanine or tryptophan. D genes are given only for firm matches. Part of the rows lack a size; the others show once, few, many or a class for expanded clones.

D gene: TRBD2
J gene: TRBJ2-7
clone size: .
V gene: TRBV13
CDR3 DNA: TGTGCCAGCAGCTTAAATCGGGGGGCCTACGAGCAGTACTTC
CDR3 protein: CASSLNRGAYEQYF

D gene: .
J gene: TRBJ2-3
clone size: .
V gene: TRBV24-1
CDR3 DNA: TGTGCCACCAGTGATCGAACAGGGTTGGATACGCAGTATTTT
CDR3 protein: CATSDRTGLDTQYF

D gene: TRBD1
J gene: TRBJ2-7
clone size: once
V gene: TRBV7-6
CDR3 DNA: TGTGCCAGCAGCTTAGCGACAGGGGCCTCCTACGAGCAGTACTTC
CDR3 protein: CASSLATGASYEQYF

D gene: .
J gene: TRBJ2-1
clone size: .
V gene: TRBV9
CDR3 DNA: TGTGCCAGCAGCTTCAGGGAATCCTACAATGAGCAGTTCTTC
CDR3 protein: CASSFRESYNEQFF

D gene: .
J gene: TRBJ2-1
clone size: .
V gene: TRBV24-1
CDR3 DNA: TGTGCCACCTCTTCAGCCTACAATGAGCAGTTCTTC
CDR3 protein: CATSSAYNEQFF

D gene: .
J gene: TRBJ1-2
clone size: .
V gene: TRBV27
CDR3 DNA: TGTGCCTGCACCAGGACGGAAAACTATGGCTACACCTTC
CDR3 protein: CACTRTENYGYTF

D gene: .
J gene: TRBJ1-6
clone size: .
V gene: TRBV5-4
CDR3 DNA: TGTGCCAGCGTATCCTACGGGGAACCTAATTCACCCCTCCACTTT
CDR3 protein: CASVSYGEPNSPLHF

D gene: .
J gene: TRBJ1-1
clone size: .
V gene: TRBV6-5
CDR3 DNA: TGTGCCAGCACCGGGAACACTGAAGCTTTCTTT
CDR3 protein: CASTGNTEAFF

D gene: .
J gene: TRBJ1-5
clone size: .
V gene: TRBV5-6
CDR3 DNA: TGTGCCAGCAGCTTGGGGGGCTTTCAGCCCCAGCATTTT
CDR3 protein: CASSLGGFQPQHF

D gene: .
J gene: TRBJ1-1
clone size: .
V gene: TRBV3-1/TRBV3-2
CDR3 DNA: TGTGCCAGCAGCCTCCCCTCGCAGGGGCGAGGAGCTTTCTTT
CDR3 protein: CASSLPSQGRGAFF

D gene: .
J gene: TRBJ2-5
clone size: .
V gene: TRBV7-2
CDR3 DNA: TGTGCCAGCAGCCCCGCCCGGGGGTCAGAGACCCAGTACTTC
CDR3 protein: CASSPARGSETQYF

D gene: .
J gene: TRBJ1-3
clone size: .
V gene: TRBV30
CDR3 DNA: TGTGCCTGGAGTGTAGGTATCTCTGGAAACACCATATATTTT
CDR3 protein: CAWSVGISGNTIYF

D gene: .
J gene: TRBJ1-2
clone size: .
V gene: TRBV5-1
CDR3 DNA: TGCGCCAGCAGCTTGGAGCCACGGGGGGCCTATGGCTACACCTTC
CDR3 protein: CASSLEPRGAYGYTF

D gene: TRBD1
J gene: TRBJ1-5
clone size: .
V gene: TRBV19
CDR3 DNA: TGTGCCAGTAGTATTGGGACAGGGTTTTCGTCTCAGCCCCAGCATTTT
CDR3 protein: CASSIGTGFSSQPQHF

D gene: .
J gene: TRBJ2-3
clone size: .
V gene: TRBV24-1
CDR3 DNA: TGTGCCACCAGTGAAGCCGCAGATACGCAGTATTTT
CDR3 protein: CATSEAADTQYF

D gene: TRBD1
J gene: TRBJ1-1
clone size: .
V gene: TRBV2
CDR3 DNA: TGTGCCAGCAATCGAACCCCGGACAGGGTGGTTTCCACTGAAGCTTTCTTT
CDR3 protein: CASNRTPDRVVSTEAFF

D gene: .
J gene: TRBJ1-1
clone size: .
V gene: TRBV3-1/TRBV3-2
CDR3 DNA: TGTGCCAGCAAAATCAGGGGAGAACATACTGAAGCTTTCTTT
CDR3 protein: CASKIRGEHTEAFF

D gene: .
J gene: TRBJ2-2
clone size: .
V gene: TRBV25-1
CDR3 DNA: TGTGCCAGCACCCGAACCAACACCGGGGAGCTGTTTTTT
CDR3 protein: CASTRTNTGELFF

D gene: .
J gene: TRBJ1-4
clone size: .
V gene: TRBV7-9
CDR3 DNA: TGTGCCAGCAGCAGAGTTGCAACTAATGAAAAACTGTTTTTT
CDR3 protein: CASSRVATNEKLFF

D gene: .
J gene: TRBJ1-2
clone size: .
V gene: TRBV3-1/TRBV3-2
CDR3 DNA: TGTGCCAGCAGCCGGGGGGGGACTAACTATGGCTACACCTTC
CDR3 protein: CASSRGGTNYGYTF

D gene: TRBD1
J gene: TRBJ1-2
clone size: .
V gene: TRBV5-1
CDR3 DNA: TGCGCCAGCAGCTTGGGGGACAGTTTTGACTATGGCTACACCTTC
CDR3 protein: CASSLGDSFDYGYTF

D gene: TRBD1
J gene: TRBJ1-3
clone size: .
V gene: TRBV7-2
CDR3 DNA: TGTGCCAGCAGCCTTAAGGGAACAGGGGCCCACTCTGGAAACACCATATATTTT
CDR3 protein: CASSLKGTGAHSGNTIYF

D gene: TRBD2
J gene: TRBJ2-1
clone size: once
V gene: TRBV5-4
CDR3 DNA: TGTGCCAGCAGCCTTACAACTAGCGGGGGGACTCTCTCCTACAATGAGCAGTTCTTC
CDR3 protein: CASSLTTSGGTLSYNEQFF

D gene: TRBD1
J gene: TRBJ1-2
clone size: .
V gene: TRBV11-2
CDR3 DNA: TGTGCCAGCAGCGCTGGGACAGGGGGCCGCTTTAACTATGGCTACACCTTC
CDR3 protein: CASSAGTGGRFNYGYTF

D gene: TRBD1
J gene: TRBJ1-5
clone size: .
V gene: TRBV18
CDR3 DNA: TGTGCCAGCTCACGATCGGACAGGGGAGGCAATCAGCCCCAGCATTTT
CDR3 protein: CASSRSDRGGNQPQHF

D gene: .
J gene: TRBJ1-6
clone size: .
V gene: TRBV11-2
CDR3 DNA: TGTGCCAGCAGCGTAGATTCCAGGGGTTGGGAGAATTCACCCCTCCACTTT
CDR3 protein: CASSVDSRGWENSPLHF

D gene: .
J gene: TRBJ1-2
clone size: .
V gene: TRBV7-8
CDR3 DNA: TGTGCCAGCAGCGAGGGTTACAGGGCTAACTATGGCTACACCTTC
CDR3 protein: CASSEGYRANYGYTF

D gene: .
J gene: TRBJ2-3
clone size: .
V gene: TRBV4-1
CDR3 DNA: TGCGCCAGCAGCCAGTCATCTGTCAGCACAGATACGCAGTATTTT
CDR3 protein: CASSQSSVSTDTQYF

D gene: .
J gene: TRBJ1-6
clone size: .
V gene: TRBV7-8
CDR3 DNA: TGTGCCAGCAGCTTAGATGGGACGGAAAATTCACCCCTCCACTTT
CDR3 protein: CASSLDGTENSPLHF

D gene: .
J gene: TRBJ1-1
clone size: .
V gene: TRBV10-3
CDR3 DNA: TGTGCCATCAGTGTCAGGGAGGAAGCTGAAGCTTTCTTT
CDR3 protein: CAISVREEAEAFF

D gene: TRBD2
J gene: TRBJ2-1
clone size: .
V gene: TRBV5-4
CDR3 DNA: TGTGCCACCGGGGGGGGGTTCTCCTACAATGAGCAGTTCTTC
CDR3 protein: CATGGGFSYNEQFF

D gene: TRBD1
J gene: TRBJ1-4
clone size: once
V gene: TRBV3-1/TRBV3-2
CDR3 DNA: TGTGCCAGCAGCCAATATGGGACAGCCTCGGGTGAAAAACTGTTTTTT
CDR3 protein: CASSQYGTASGEKLFF

D gene: .
J gene: TRBJ2-4
clone size: .
V gene: TRBV19
CDR3 DNA: TGTGCCAGTAGTATAGTGGGGAGCCTAGCCAAAAACATTCAGTACTTC
CDR3 protein: CASSIVGSLAKNIQYF

D gene: TRBD1
J gene: TRBJ1-2
clone size: .
V gene: TRBV15
CDR3 DNA: TGTGCCACCAGCAGAGGACAGGGTGCTGGCTACACCTTC
CDR3 protein: CATSRGQGAGYTF

D gene: .
J gene: TRBJ1-1
clone size: .
V gene: TRBV14
CDR3 DNA: TGTGCCAGCAGCCAAGATCTGGGCAGGGTGAGAACTGAAGCTTTCTTT
CDR3 protein: CASSQDLGRVRTEAFF

D gene: .
J gene: TRBJ2-1
clone size: .
V gene: TRBV20-1
CDR3 DNA: TGCAGTGCTAGGAAAGACAATGAGCAGTTCTTC
CDR3 protein: CSARKDNEQFF

D gene: TRBD2
J gene: TRBJ2-3
clone size: .
V gene: TRBV19
CDR3 DNA: TGTGCCAGTACCCGGAGGGTAGCGGGGGGGTTGACAGATACGCAGTATTTT
CDR3 protein: CASTRRVAGGLTDTQYF

D gene: TRBD2
J gene: TRBJ2-1
clone size: .
V gene: TRBV14
CDR3 DNA: TGTGCCAGCAGCCGACTCCGGGGGGGTTCCCACAATGAGCAGTTCTTC
CDR3 protein: CASSRLRGGSHNEQFF

D gene: TRBD1
J gene: TRBJ1-5
clone size: .
V gene: TRBV6-1
CDR3 DNA: TGTGCCAGCAGTGAAGCGCGTACCGGGACAGGGGCTTCTAGCAATCAGCCCCAGCATTTT
CDR3 protein: CASSEARTGTGASSNQPQHF

D gene: .
J gene: TRBJ2-2
clone size: .
V gene: TRBV5-5
CDR3 DNA: TGTGCCAGCCGGACTATCTCCACCGGGGAGCTGTTTTTT
CDR3 protein: CASRTISTGELFF

D gene: TRBD1
J gene: TRBJ1-1
clone size: few
V gene: TRBV18
CDR3 DNA: TGTGCCAGCTCACCAAGAGGCGCAGGGGGAACGAACACTGAAGCTTTCTTT
CDR3 protein: CASSPRGAGGTNTEAFF

D gene: TRBD2
J gene: TRBJ2-3
clone size: .
V gene: TRBV2
CDR3 DNA: TGTGCCAGCCAGAGATGGGGTAGGACTAGCGGGGGTGCGACAGATACGCAGTATTTT
CDR3 protein: CASQRWGRTSGGATDTQYF

D gene: .
J gene: TRBJ1-2
clone size: .
V gene: TRBV19
CDR3 DNA: TGTGCCAGTATGGAACAGAACTATGGCTACACCTTC
CDR3 protein: CASMEQNYGYTF

D gene: .
J gene: TRBJ1-1
clone size: .
V gene: TRBV7-3
CDR3 DNA: TGTGCCAGCAGCTTAAGCGGGGGCGGGACTGAAGCTTTCTTT
CDR3 protein: CASSLSGGGTEAFF

D gene: .
J gene: TRBJ1-5
clone size: .
V gene: TRBV30
CDR3 DNA: TGTGCCTGGGATGGACTCCGGGGGCAGCCCCAGCATTTT
CDR3 protein: CAWDGLRGQPQHF

D gene: .
J gene: TRBJ1-5
clone size: .
V gene: TRBV7-2
CDR3 DNA: TGTGCCAGCAGCTTAGTACAGGGTAGCAATCAGCCCCAGCATTTT
CDR3 protein: CASSLVQGSNQPQHF

D gene: .
J gene: TRBJ2-3
clone size: .
V gene: TRBV3-1/TRBV3-2
CDR3 DNA: TGTGCCAGCAGGAATGAGTTCGCAGATACGCAGTATTTT
CDR3 protein: CASRNEFADTQYF

D gene: .
J gene: TRBJ1-1
clone size: .
V gene: TRBV12-3/TRBV12-4
CDR3 DNA: TGTGCCAGCAGGGCACGGGGTGGGGCTGAAGCTTTCTTT
CDR3 protein: CASRARGGAEAFF

D gene: TRBD1
J gene: TRBJ1-2
clone size: .
V gene: TRBV12-3/TRBV12-4
CDR3 DNA: TGTGCCAGCAGTTGGGGGACAGGGGATGGCTACACCTTC
CDR3 protein: CASSWGTGDGYTF

D gene: .
J gene: TRBJ2-1
clone size: .
V gene: TRBV9
CDR3 DNA: TGTGCCAGCAGCGCCCACTACCGCGGGGCCTACAATGAGCAGTTCTTC
CDR3 protein: CASSAHYRGAYNEQFF

D gene: .
J gene: TRBJ2-1
clone size: .
V gene: TRBV19
CDR3 DNA: TGTGCCAGTAGTCCCCGAGAGAATGAGCAGTTCTTC
CDR3 protein: CASSPRENEQFF

D gene: .
J gene: TRBJ1-1
clone size: .
V gene: TRBV19
CDR3 DNA: TGTGCCAGTTTACACCGGGACACTGAAGCTTTCTTT
CDR3 protein: CASLHRDTEAFF

D gene: TRBD1
J gene: TRBJ1-6
clone size: .
V gene: TRBV5-4
CDR3 DNA: TGTGCCAGCAGCTCAGGGACCTGGACAGGGAGTTCACCCCTCCACTTT
CDR3 protein: CASSSGTWTGSSPLHF

D gene: .
J gene: TRBJ1-5
clone size: once
V gene: TRBV6-2/TRBV6-3
CDR3 DNA: TGTGCCAGCAGTCCCCAGGCGTATAGCAATCAGCCCCAGCATTTT
CDR3 protein: CASSPQAYSNQPQHF

D gene: .
J gene: TRBJ1-1
clone size: .
V gene: TRBV2
CDR3 DNA: TGTGCCAGCAGTGGACAAATGAACACTGAAGCTTTCTTT
CDR3 protein: CASSGQMNTEAFF

D gene: TRBD1
J gene: TRBJ1-1
clone size: .
V gene: TRBV7-2
CDR3 DNA: TGTGCCAGCAGCCATCCCCCGGACAGGGGTGGAGTGAACACTGAAGCTTTCTTT
CDR3 protein: CASSHPPDRGGVNTEAFF

D gene: .
J gene: TRBJ1-4
clone size: .
V gene: TRBV7-2
CDR3 DNA: TGTGCCAGCAGCCCCACAGTTAGTAATGAAAAACTGTTTTTT
CDR3 protein: CASSPTVSNEKLFF

D gene: TRBD1
J gene: TRBJ1-2
clone size: .
V gene: TRBV27
CDR3 DNA: TGTGCCAGCGGCTTAGATAAATTGGGACAGGGGAAGGATCTCTATGGCTACACCTTC
CDR3 protein: CASGLDKLGQGKDLYGYTF

D gene: .
J gene: TRBJ2-7
clone size: .
V gene: TRBV3-1/TRBV3-2
CDR3 DNA: TGTGCCAGCAGCCCAGGTGAGGGGAAGGGCTACGAGCAGTACTTC
CDR3 protein: CASSPGEGKGYEQYF